Included here is one T cell receptor (beta chain) sequence, with context. Its antigen specificity is not known. No per-base quality is available; no much larger clone lies one base away. Collaborating institutions collected whole blood in K2EDTA tubes following their own protocols. For TCRbeta analysis, collaborators shipped samples in one of three forms: frozen whole blood, isolated PBMCs, or DNA extracted from either of those sample types. The CDR3, from cysteine to phenylalanine, totals 15 residues. This entry keeps only the CDR3 DNA: 45 bases, framed from base 1. According to the germline V gene, CDR1 reads MGHRA and CDR2 reads YSYEKL. V loses 2 bases at its end and J loses 4 bases; junction bases beyond the gene matches: 8. The source of the sample is a study of blood T cell repertoires in COVID-19 (dated by TCRdb to about 2020). A note on the overall study: The collaborator samples originated in the United States, Italy and Spain and spanned the acute and convalescent phases of COVID-19. The material from the prospective study consisted of cDNA or gDNA derived from T cells, B-cell-depleted T cells, or PBMCs. The dataset comprised deeply sampled blood TCRbeta repertoires from subjects exposed to, actively infected with, or recovered from COVID-19. The repertoires were made available in a free public database intended to serve as a resource for research on the immune response to SARS-CoV-2. The samples were drawn from the first 160 participants of the ongoing ImmuneRACE study and from roughly 1,300 subjects provided by 6 global collaborators. Sample metadata almost always included a de-identified subject ID, COVID-19 status, age in years and sex. HLA class I and class II types, where available, came from metadata supplied by the sample provider rather than from assay-based typing.

TCRbeta CDR3 regions were amplified from genomic DNA using the immunoSEQ Assay, a bias-controlled multiplex PCR. In the paper's pipeline: The number of nucleated cells in each sample was estimated from the amplification of reference gene primers within the assay. Sequence reads were collapsed and filtered to measure the absolute abundance of every unique TCRbeta CDR3 rearrangement. Productive Simpson clonality was computed per sample as the square root of Simpson's diversity index over productive rearrangements. TCRdb provides this immuneACCESS table in a form limited to in-frame rearrangements. Some clones are lacking; in checked studies, under half of them reflect an unresolved V gene, and why the rest are absent is not known. That table supplies the V and J calls and clone size; D and trimming were determined from the DNA. Here the sample has 120,000 or so clones; 70% to 90% occur a single time. Clones ranked in the top ten supply more than 3% of the sample.

The research as a whole found: Clinical and demographic metadata were provided uncurated, with the amount varying by source and participant.

The chain couples TRBV4-1 to TRBJ2-7; 7 central bases correspond to TRBD1. The receptor was isolated from a woman between 50 and 59 years old with acute or convalescent COVID-19. The specimen was peripheral blood. In nucleotide form, the sequence is TGCGCCAGCAGCCAAAAGGCGGAACAGGGGTACGAGCAGTACTTC. It translates to CASSQKAEQGYEQYF.